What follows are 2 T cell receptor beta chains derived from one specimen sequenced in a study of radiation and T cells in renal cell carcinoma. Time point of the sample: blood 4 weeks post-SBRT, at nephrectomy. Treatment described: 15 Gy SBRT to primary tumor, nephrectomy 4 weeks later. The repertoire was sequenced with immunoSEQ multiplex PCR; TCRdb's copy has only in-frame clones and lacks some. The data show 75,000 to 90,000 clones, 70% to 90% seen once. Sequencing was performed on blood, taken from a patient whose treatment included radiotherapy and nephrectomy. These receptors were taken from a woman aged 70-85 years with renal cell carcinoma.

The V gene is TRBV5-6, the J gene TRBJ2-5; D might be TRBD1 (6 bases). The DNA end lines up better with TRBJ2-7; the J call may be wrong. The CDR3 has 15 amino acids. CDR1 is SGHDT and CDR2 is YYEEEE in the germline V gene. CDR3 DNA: TGTGCCAGCAGTAGCTTCCTTCGGACAGCCTACGAGCAGTACTTC. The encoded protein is CASSSFLRTAYEQYF.

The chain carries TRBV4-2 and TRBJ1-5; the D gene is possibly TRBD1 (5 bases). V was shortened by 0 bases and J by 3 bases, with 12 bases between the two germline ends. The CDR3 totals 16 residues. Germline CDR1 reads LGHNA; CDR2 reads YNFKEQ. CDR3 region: CASSQDTIGANQPQHF. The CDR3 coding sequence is TGTGCCAGCAGCCAAGATACAATCGGGGCCAATCAGCCCCAGCATTTT.